This T cell receptor (beta chain) was profiled in a study of blood T cell repertoires in COVID-19 (dated by TCRdb to between 2020 and 2021). In the study overall: Samples from collaborators originated in the United States, Italy and Spain and spanned both the acute and convalescent phases of COVID-19. The prospective study material was composed of cDNA or gDNA derived from T cells, B-cell-depleted T cells, or PBMCs. Deeply sampled blood TCRbeta repertoires from subjects exposed to, actively infected with, or recovered from COVID-19 were included in the dataset. A freely available public database, intended as a resource for researchers studying the immune response to SARS-CoV-2, is where the repertoires were released. Samples were obtained from the ongoing ImmuneRACE study (first 160 participants) and from approximately 1,200 subjects provided by 6 global collaborators. A de-identified subject ID, COVID-19 status, age in years and sex were almost always included in the sample metadata. HLA class I and class II types, where available, came from metadata supplied by the sample provider rather than from assay-based typing.

Concerning this clone: Its cognate antigen has yet to be identified. One base away there is no much larger clone; base qualities are not given.

At one collaborating source in Seattle, patients were enrolled during active infection and were followed longitudinally through the course of disease. Whole blood was collected in K2EDTA tubes by collaborating institutions according to the institutions' own protocols. For TCRbeta analysis, collaborator samples were shipped as frozen whole blood, as isolated PBMCs, or as DNA extracted from either sample type. The immunoSEQ Assay, a bias-controlled multiplex PCR, was used to amplify TCRbeta CDR3 regions from genomic DNA. The original methods were these. Nucleated cell counts per sample were estimated from amplification of reference gene primers within the assay. To quantify the absolute abundance of each unique TCRbeta CDR3 rearrangement, sequence reads were collapsed and filtered. For each sample, productive Simpson clonality was calculated as the square root of Simpson's diversity index across productive rearrangements. The clones in this table, taken by TCRdb from immuneACCESS, are in-frame only. Not every clone is retained; where verified, under half of the shortfall comes from an unresolved V gene, and the cause of the rest is unknown. V and J calls and clone size follow that table, whereas D and trimming were derived from the DNA. The sample data list roughly 250,000 clones, and roughly nine tenths of these were observed just once. Together, the top ten hold approximately 12% of the sample.

For CDR1 and CDR2, the germline V gene (reference sequence) lists SGHNT and YYREEE. V and J lose 0 bases and 0 bases, and a span of 10 bases separates them. Including cysteine and phenylalanine, the CDR3 has 15 amino acids. Just CDR3 DNA is preserved here, 45 bases in frame from base 1. Results the study describes overall, beyond this receptor: The quantity of clinical and demographic metadata differed by source and by participant and was supplied without curation.

Recombination joined TRBV5-4 with TRBJ2-7; the D gene identity is not certain. The sequence derives from a woman in her twenties or thirties with COVID-19, enrolled during active disease. Input material: peripheral blood. The sequenced DNA is TGTGCCAGCAGCTTGGGAGCGACGGGCTCCTACGAGCAGTACTTC. Its protein product is CASSLGATGSYEQYF. The full variable domain, with segments outside the CDR3 supplied by the reference TRBV5-4 and TRBJ2-7 proteins, appears as ETGVTQSPTHLIKTRGQQVTLRCSSQSGHNTVSWYQQALGQGPQFIFQYYREEENGRGNFPPRFSGLQFPNYSSELNVNALELDDSALYLCASSLGATGSYEQYFGPGTRLTVT.